This T cell receptor beta chain came from a study of human T cells and chemical hapten exposure (dated by TCRdb to the early 2020s). Turning to the overall study: For sensitization, 2% DPC in acetone was applied to a roughly 2 cm by roughly 2 cm area of upper inner arm skin. Libraries were pooled for sequencing, and per-sample TCR yields varied mainly because of small differences in library volumes within the pool. The patient cohort, mostly female, included alopecia areata with under or over 50% scalp involvement, alopecia totalis and alopecia universalis. Patient blood was sampled pre-sensitization (week 0) and at 2, 6 and about 24 weeks after DPC sensitization. Throughout the study period of 20 to 30 weeks, patients also received therapeutic DPC doses to the scalp every week. Blood for TCR sequencing was provided by twenty-nine alopecia patients at one to four time points (pre-sensitization, 2, 6 and 24 weeks). Patch tests used Finn chambers with 0.01% DPC on the upper back, scored after 6 days by International Contact Dermatitis Research Group standards. Peripheral blood TCR repertoire changes were tracked in vivo in alopecia patients during primary and secondary sensitization to the hapten diphenylcyclopropenone (DPC).

Paper-wide results and their limitations: Patch test score correlated positively with the number of PT1 expanded TCRs, reaching significance at thresholds 8, 16 and 32 but not at 4. After repeated subsampling, the strength of the expansion versus patch-test correlation and the threshold at which it became significant changed. Significantly more large CDR3 similarity clusters were formed by expanded TCRs than by pre-sensitization or healthy control sets, consistent with antigen-driven responses. All patients had alopecia, a presumed autoimmune disease, so their immune response might differ from that of healthy individuals. DPC sensitization did not change how many TCRs were above 1 in 1000 frequency, and no evidence was found of alterations in global repertoire structure.

Library creation used RACE. These reads were obtained on a NextSeq 500. Library preparation attached unique molecular identifiers to individual cDNA molecules for quantitative, reproducible TCR counting. Both TCR alpha and TCR beta chains were sequenced from each blood RNA sample. For the original study's pipeline: The median number of TCRs per sample was 95,638, ranging from about 20,000 to 690,600. V, J and CDR3 annotation of the TCR reads was performed with the Decombinator software suite. To make PS versus PT1 abundance plots, every sample was subsampled to the same number of TCRs (28,000). Expanded TCRs were defined as absent before sensitization and observed at least eight times at the 2-week time point. The public reads were run again by TCRdb, first through fastp at Q25 and then through MiXCR, and only productive beta chains were kept. When rows share a CDR3 protein, they turn into one entry using the most common DNA and genes. It is TCRdb's table, rather than the study itself, that gives the V and J calls and clone size. The sample table lists about 40,000 distinct CDR3 sequences, 10% of them with a count of one. The ten largest account for less than 6.5% of the sample.

At the junction V is shortened by 3 bases and J by 2 bases, with 8 bases in between. According to the germline V gene (reference sequence), CDR1 reads LNHDA and CDR2 reads SQIVND. CDR3 length: 15 amino acids, cysteine to phenylalanine. Just CDR3 DNA is preserved here, 45 bases in frame from base 1. The sample's time point label is to be understood as: pre-sensitization, week 0. What this sample's treatment or condition label stands for: therapeutic diphenylcyclopropenone sensitization with weekly scalp DPC. Blood at each patch-test visit was drawn before the patch test was applied. Patients were eligible if aged 18 to 70, diagnosed with alopecia and judged suitable for DPC therapy, and pregnant patients were excluded. Total RNA was extracted from unfractionated whole blood collected in Tempus Blood RNA tubes. This clonotype was recorded at least ten times. What this receptor recognizes is not known. There are no base qualities to consult, and no much larger clone falls within one base.

The TCR was taken from a man aged 30-40 years with alopecia areata. Some clones in this sample may be carry-over from other donors' samples. The specimen was whole blood, collected in connection with sensitization to the hapten diphenylcyclopropenone (DPC). Recombination joined TRBV19 with TRBJ2-6; no confident D gene assignment can be made. The nucleotide sequence reads as follows: TGTGCCAGTAGTATCGGAAATCCTGGGGCCAACGTCCTGACTTTC. Translated, it gives CASSIGNPGANVLTF.